A selection of T cell receptor beta chains follows, all from one sample in a study of memory CD4+ T cells and cytomegalovirus serostatus. Sequenced by immunoSEQ multiplex PCR; TCRdb stores in-frame clones only, minus some. The sample has tens of thousands of clones, 76% seen once. The sequencing sample was made of memory CD4+ T cells from blood. The receptors shown here come from an adult in good health and CMV-seropositive. Each CDR3 is given with its conserved first and last residue. Each record gives: D gene, J gene, clone size, V gene, CDR3 DNA, CDR3 protein. A D gene is named only where the DNA matches it firmly. The listing skips clone size in some rows; elsewhere it reads once, few, many or a size class.

>NA|TRBJ1-5|few|TRBV15
TGTGCCACCAGCAGAGATATGGGGTTCTCTAGCAATCAGCCCCAGCATTTT
CATSRDMGFSSNQPQHF
>NA|TRBJ1-1|NA|TRBV25-1
TGTGCCAGCAGCGTACCGGGGGATCCCACTGAAGCTTTCTTT
CASSVPGDPTEAFF
>NA|TRBJ1-2|NA|TRBV11-2
TGTGCCAGCAGCGCGGGTAGGAGGGGCTATGGCTACACCTTC
CASSAGRRGYGYTF
>NA|TRBJ2-5|NA|TRBV10-3
TGTGCCATCCAGGCTGAAGAGACCCAGTACTTC
CAIQAEETQYF
>NA|TRBJ2-4|NA|TRBV5-6
TGTGCCAGCAGTTTGTCCGGGGTAGCCAAAAACATTCAGTACTTC
CASSLSGVAKNIQYF
>TRBD2|TRBJ2-5|NA|TRBV6-1
TGTGCCAGCGGGGGACTAGCCTATGAGACCCAGTACTTC
CASGGLAYETQYF
>NA|TRBJ1-2|NA|TRBV7-2
TGTGCCAGCAGCTCGCAGGGTGGTGACTATGGCTACACCTTC
CASSSQGGDYGYTF
>TRBD1|TRBJ2-7|NA|TRBV5-1
TGCGCCAGCAGCGCGACAGGGGTGAGCGAGCAGTACTTC
CASSATGVSEQYF
>NA|TRBJ1-2|once|TRBV28
TGTGCCAGCAGTGGCGCGGGGGGCGATGGCTACACCTTC
CASSGAGGDGYTF
>NA|TRBJ2-7|NA|TRBV28
TGTGCCAGCAGTTTAGGGGGGGGGCCCCACGAGCAGTACTTC
CASSLGGGPHEQYF
>NA|TRBJ1-6|once|TRBV30
TGTGCCTCCCGTCGCACGGCGGGCTCCTATAATTCACCCCTCCACTTT
CASRRTAGSYNSPLHF
>TRBD2|TRBJ2-1|once|TRBV6-1
TGTGCCACAAGTACTAGCGGGAGAGGTAATGAGCAGTTCTTC
CATSTSGRGNEQFF
>TRBD2|TRBJ2-7|NA|TRBV4-2
TGTGCCAGCAGCCATGGACTAGCCGCGCCGGGGGAGCAGTACTTC
CASSHGLAAPGEQYF
>NA|TRBJ1-2|few|TRBV16
TGTGCCAGCAGCCGATCTGGTGGGCTTAACTATGGCTACACCTTC
CASSRSGGLNYGYTF